Listed below are T cell receptor beta chains from one sample, sequenced in a study of tumor-infiltrating lymphocytes in primary liver carcinoma. In TCRdb, the multiplex PCR reads were re-called with MiXCR into one record per CDR3 protein. Of fewer than 75,000 distinct CDR3 sequences listed, over 60% are singletons. The material sequenced was liver tumor tissue from sampling region 4. Receptor source: a man aged 40-50 years with primary liver carcinoma and hepatitis B virus infection. The CDR3 runs from the conserved cysteine through the conserved F or W. The order of the fields is CDR3 protein, CDR3 DNA, J gene, D gene, V gene, clone size. A D gene is named only where the DNA matches it firmly. The size entry is marked missing in some rows and otherwise reads once, few, many or a size class.

CDR3aa: CASSRGGDYGYTF
CDR3nt: TGCGCCAGCAGTCGAGGCGGGGACTATGGCTACACCTTC
j_gene: TRBJ1-2
d_gene: -
v_gene: TRBV5-4
abundance: -

CDR3aa: CACSPSREVIGELSF
CDR3nt: TGTGCATGCAGCCCCAGTCGGGAGGTAATCGGGGAGCTCTCTTTT
j_gene: TRBJ2-2
d_gene: TRBD2
v_gene: TRBV11-2
abundance: -

CDR3aa: CASSLGQYNEQFF
CDR3nt: TGTGCCAGCAGCTTGGGACAGTACAATGAGCAGTTCTTC
j_gene: TRBJ2-1
d_gene: -
v_gene: TRBV5-4
abundance: many

CDR3aa: CACSELGKDNSPLHF
CDR3nt: TGCGCCTGCAGTGAGTTGGGAAAGGATAATTCACCCCTCCACTTT
j_gene: TRBJ1-6
d_gene: -
v_gene: TRBV10-2
abundance: -

CDR3aa: CANSEGQPKHF
CDR3nt: TGTGCCAACAGTGAGGGACAGCCCAAGCATTTT
j_gene: TRBJ1-5
d_gene: TRBD1
v_gene: TRBV6-1
abundance: -

CDR3aa: CSVEGQGKTEAFF
CDR3nt: TGCAGCGTAGAGGGACAGGGGAAAACTGAAGCTTTCTTT
j_gene: TRBJ1-1
d_gene: TRBD1
v_gene: TRBV29-1
abundance: -

CDR3aa: CTSSQTPGRRKETEYF
CDR3nt: TGTACCAGCAGCCAAACTCCTGGCAGGAGGAAAGAGACCGAGTACTTC
j_gene: TRBJ2-5
d_gene: -
v_gene: TRBV11-2
abundance: once

CDR3aa: CDSSLELIAGMNEQSF
CDR3nt: TGTGACAGCAGCTTAGAGCTCATAGCGGGAATGAATGAGCAGTCCTTC
j_gene: TRBJ2-1
d_gene: TRBD2
v_gene: TRBV11-2
abundance: -

CDR3aa: CASSIGKGANYEQYF
CDR3nt: TGTGCCAGCAGTATTGGAAAGGGGGCGAACTACGAGCAGTACTTC
j_gene: TRBJ2-7
d_gene: TRBD1
v_gene: TRBV12-3/TRBV12-4
abundance: once

CDR3aa: CASSEAWGRVSSWANVLTF
CDR3nt: TGTGCCAGCAGTGAAGCCTGGGGCAGAGTGTCCTCTTGGGCCAACGTCCTGACTTTC
j_gene: TRBJ2-6
d_gene: -
v_gene: TRBV6-1
abundance: -

CDR3aa: CVSSLDLGGSKQYF
CDR3nt: TGTGTCAGCAGCTTAGATCTTGGTGGATCGAAGCAGTACTTC
j_gene: TRBJ2-7
d_gene: -
v_gene: TRBV11-2
abundance: -

CDR3aa: CASSVQVVTNEKLFF
CDR3nt: TGTGCCAGCAGTGTACAGGTGGTAACTAATGAGAAACTGTTTTTT
j_gene: TRBJ1-4
d_gene: -
v_gene: TRBV6-1
abundance: few

CDR3aa: CASSWSGRVYNEQFF
CDR3nt: TGTGCCAGTAGCTGGAGCGGGAGAGTTTACAATGAGCAGTTCTTC
j_gene: TRBJ2-1
d_gene: TRBD2
v_gene: TRBV11-2
abundance: -

CDR3aa: CASSDRTGDPAEVFF
CDR3nt: TGTGCCAGCAGCGACAGGACAGGGGATCCGGCTGAAGTTTTCTTT
j_gene: TRBJ1-1
d_gene: TRBD1
v_gene: TRBV11-2
abundance: once

CDR3aa: CATRNPDTGGLFF
CDR3nt: TGCGCCACCAGGAACCCGGACACCGGGGGGCTGTTTTTT
j_gene: TRBJ2-2
d_gene: -
v_gene: TRBV5-1
abundance: -

CDR3aa: CASSSGASTGYEQYF
CDR3nt: TGTGCCAGCAGTTCCGGGGCTAGCACTGGTTACGAGCAGTACTTC
j_gene: TRBJ2-7
d_gene: -
v_gene: TRBV12-3/TRBV12-4
abundance: -

CDR3aa: CGSSHIAGGVTDTHYF
CDR3nt: TGTGGCAGCAGTCACATCGCGGGTGGAGTCACAGATACGCATTATTTT
j_gene: TRBJ2-3
d_gene: -
v_gene: TRBV6-6
abundance: once

CDR3aa: CASSLNGEDQETQYF
CDR3nt: TGTGCCAGCAGCTTGAACGGGGAAGACCAAGAGACCCAGTACTTC
j_gene: TRBJ2-5
d_gene: -
v_gene: TRBV5-4
abundance: -

CDR3aa: CASSLLAGGPTDTQYF
CDR3nt: TGTGCCAGCAGCTTGCTCGCGGGAGGGCCCACAGATACGCAGTATTTT
j_gene: TRBJ2-3
d_gene: TRBD2
v_gene: TRBV5-4
abundance: many

CDR3aa: CSANVRESSGANVLTF
CDR3nt: TGCAGTGCTAATGTTCGGGAAAGCTCTGGGGCCAACGTCCTGACTTTC
j_gene: TRBJ2-6
d_gene: -
v_gene: TRBV20-1
abundance: -

CDR3aa: CASKGRIDRAYERYF
CDR3nt: TGTGCCAGCAAGGGGCGTATTGACAGGGCCTACGAGCGGTACTTC
j_gene: TRBJ2-7
d_gene: TRBD1
v_gene: TRBV28
abundance: -

CDR3aa: CASSKGGQLAGLTGELFF
CDR3nt: TGTGCCAGCAGCAAGGGGGGTCAACTAGCGGGGTTGACCGGGGAGCTGTTTTTT
j_gene: TRBJ2-2
d_gene: TRBD2
v_gene: TRBV5-6
abundance: many

CDR3aa: CASSPGGSGRGSTGELFF
CDR3nt: TGCGCCAGCAGCCCTGGGGGTAGCGGGAGGGGAAGCACCGGGGAGCTGTTTTTT
j_gene: TRBJ2-2
d_gene: TRBD2
v_gene: TRBV4-1
abundance: few

CDR3aa: CASSLGLIYGQYF
CDR3nt: TGCGCCAGCAGCTTGGGGCTAATCTACGGGCAGTACTTC
j_gene: TRBJ2-7
d_gene: -
v_gene: TRBV5-1
abundance: -

CDR3aa: CANSLSGRGPYF
CDR3nt: TGTGCCAACAGTCTTAGCGGGAGGGGACCGTACTTT
j_gene: TRBJ2-3
d_gene: TRBD2
v_gene: TRBV6-5
abundance: once

CDR3aa: CAWTWDRLSYTF
CDR3nt: TGTGCCTGGACCTGGGACAGGCTCAGCTACACCTTC
j_gene: TRBJ1-2
d_gene: TRBD1
v_gene: TRBV30
abundance: -

CDR3aa: CASRLRDTIIYEQYF
CDR3nt: TGTGCCAGCCGACTAAGGGATACAATTATCTACGAGCAGTACTTC
j_gene: TRBJ2-7
d_gene: -
v_gene: TRBV12-3/TRBV12-4
abundance: -

CDR3aa: CASCFTGNYQETQYF
CDR3nt: TGTGCCAGCTGTTTCACAGGGAACTACCAAGAGACCCAGTACTTC
j_gene: TRBJ2-5
d_gene: -
v_gene: TRBV6-2/TRBV6-3
abundance: -

CDR3aa: CASSQVRDSSRGELFF
CDR3nt: TGTGCCAGCAGCCAAGTAAGGGACAGCTCGAGGGGGGAGCTGTTTTTT
j_gene: TRBJ2-2
d_gene: TRBD1
v_gene: TRBV4-2
abundance: medium-sized

CDR3aa: CSVVLVAVPPFNEQSF
CDR3nt: TGCAGCGTTGTCTTAGTCGCCGTACCCCCCTTCAATGAGCAGTCCTTC
j_gene: TRBJ2-1
d_gene: -
v_gene: TRBV29-1
abundance: few

CDR3aa: CASSQGDSDNEQFF
CDR3nt: TGCGCCAGCAGCCAAGGGGACAGCGACAATGAGCAGTTCTTC
j_gene: TRBJ2-1
d_gene: TRBD1
v_gene: TRBV4-1
abundance: -

CDR3aa: CASSLALGRADTGELFF
CDR3nt: TGTGCCAGCAGCTTAGCATTGGGAAGGGCGGACACCGGGGAGCTGTTTTTC
j_gene: TRBJ2-2
d_gene: -
v_gene: TRBV11-2
abundance: -

CDR3aa: CASSTPGKGKIHTIYF
CDR3nt: TGTGCCAGCAGTACCCCGGGGAAGGGGAAGATACACACCATATATTTT
j_gene: TRBJ1-3
d_gene: -
v_gene: TRBV6-1
abundance: -

CDR3aa: CTSSQGVAGELFF
CDR3nt: TGTACCAGCAGCCAAGGTGTGGCCGGGGAGTTGTTTTTT
j_gene: TRBJ2-2
d_gene: -
v_gene: TRBV11-2
abundance: -

CDR3aa: CASSLELLGGMNEQFF
CDR3nt: TGTGCCAGCAGCCTAGAGCTCCTGGGGGGAATGAATGAGCAGTTCTTC
j_gene: TRBJ2-1
d_gene: -
v_gene: TRBV11-2
abundance: -

CDR3aa: CARSILKASGTRGKNEQFF
CDR3nt: TGTGCCCGCAGCATATTAAAGGCTTCCGGGACTAGGGGGAAGAATGAGCAGTTCTTC
j_gene: TRBJ2-1
d_gene: TRBD2
v_gene: TRBV11-2
abundance: -

CDR3aa: CARSSWAGGSEQYF
CDR3nt: TGTGCCAGAAGTTCGTGGGCCGGCGGGTCCGAGCAGTACTTC
j_gene: TRBJ2-7
d_gene: -
v_gene: TRBV12-3/TRBV12-4
abundance: -

CDR3aa: CSVVGLAGVDMQYF
CDR3nt: TGCAGCGTTGTGGGACTAGCGGGAGTGGATATGCAGTATTTT
j_gene: TRBJ2-3
d_gene: TRBD2
v_gene: TRBV29-1
abundance: once

CDR3aa: CASSLDGNYGYTF
CDR3nt: TGTGCCAGCAGCTTAGATGGAAACTATGGCTACACCTTC
j_gene: TRBJ1-2
d_gene: -
v_gene: TRBV11-2
abundance: many

CDR3aa: CTSSLEESYEQYF
CDR3nt: TGTACCAGCAGCTTGGAGGAAAGTTACGAGCAATACTTC
j_gene: TRBJ2-7
d_gene: -
v_gene: TRBV5-4
abundance: -

CDR3aa: CVSSAVAGWVNNERFF
CDR3nt: TGTGTAAGCAGTGCCGTAGCGGGATGGGTAAACAATGAGCGGTTCTTC
j_gene: TRBJ2-1
d_gene: TRBD2
v_gene: TRBV14
abundance: once

CDR3aa: CASSQAVLAYNEQFF
CDR3nt: TGCGCCAGCAGTCAAGCGGTATTAGCCTACAATGAGCAGTTCTTC
j_gene: TRBJ2-1
d_gene: -
v_gene: TRBV10-1
abundance: -

CDR3aa: CSVDQEVGYGYIF
CDR3nt: TGCAGCGTTGATCAGGAGGTGGGCTATGGCTACATCTTC
j_gene: TRBJ1-2
d_gene: -
v_gene: TRBV29-1
abundance: -

CDR3aa: CASNEHGANYGYTF
CDR3nt: TGCGCCAGCAATGAACACGGGGCAAACTATGGCTACACCTTC
j_gene: TRBJ1-2
d_gene: -
v_gene: TRBV10-2
abundance: -

CDR3aa: CASSQMGVEQYF
CDR3nt: TGTGCCAGCAGCCAAATGGGGGTCGAGCAGTACTTC
j_gene: TRBJ2-7
d_gene: -
v_gene: TRBV14
abundance: many

CDR3aa: CASKDLDRGLTGKLFF
CDR3nt: TGCGCCAGCAAGGATTTGGACAGGGGGTTAACCGGGAAGCTGTTTTTT
j_gene: TRBJ2-2
d_gene: TRBD1
v_gene: TRBV4-1
abundance: -

CDR3aa: CSVEVDRGRPETQYF
CDR3nt: TGCAGCGTTGAGGTGGACAGGGGGCGACCAGAGACCCAGTACTTC
j_gene: TRBJ2-5
d_gene: TRBD1
v_gene: TRBV29-1
abundance: -

CDR3aa: CTNSIWVAGGHSSTDTQYF
CDR3nt: TGTACCAACTCGATCTGGGTAGCGGGGGGCCATTCTAGCACAGATACGCAGTATTTT
j_gene: TRBJ2-3
d_gene: TRBD2
v_gene: TRBV12-3/TRBV12-4
abundance: once